Below are 13 T cell receptor beta chains sequenced from a single sample in a study of T cell responses to AZD1222 COVID-19 vaccine. Sequencing was performed with immunoSEQ multiplex PCR; in TCRdb, only in-frame clones are kept and a portion is missing. Of around 130,000 clones in the sample, 80% to 90% were seen once. The specimen was peripheral blood, collected on day 0 of AZD1222 vaccination. The receptors come from an adult in good health.

J is TRBJ2-3 and V is TRBV19; 11 bases align to TRBD2. The CDR3 contains 15 residues. Trimming at V came to 3 bases and at J to 1 base, leaving 0 bases not matched to a gene. From germline, CDR1 is LNHDA and CDR2 SQIVND (reference sequence). The CDR3 coding sequence is TGTGCCAGTAGTATGGGACTAGCGGGCACAGATACGCAGTATTTT. Protein product: CASSMGLAGTDTQYF.

As for this clone: Other DNA sequences from this sample encode an identical CDR3 as well. The chain joins TRBV20-1 to TRBJ1-5; no reliable D call. V was pared by 5 bases and J by 3 bases, with 2 bases between. CDR1 is DFQATT, CDR2 SNEGSKA, per germline (reference sequence). The CDR3 is made up of 10 amino acids. CDR3 nucleotide sequence: TGCAGTGCTTCCAATCAGCCCCAGCATTTT. Protein product: CSASNQPQHF.

This sequence joins TRBV5-5 and TRBJ1-5; no definite D call. This CDR3 spans 13 amino acids. V was shortened by 3 bases and J by 8 bases, with 12 bases between the two germline ends. Germline CDR1 and CDR2: SGHKS and YYEKEE (reference sequence). Written as DNA, the CDR3 is TGTGCCAGCAGCTCGAGAGAAATGGAGCCCCAGCATTTT. It specifies CASSSREMEPQHF.

The rearrangement uses TRBV9 and TRBJ2-1; 8 nucleotides agree with TRBD2. V lost 0 bases to trimming and J lost 5 bases; unmatched junction nucleotides: 7. The germline gives CDR1 SGDLS, CDR2 YYNGEE. The CDR3 loop spans 16 amino acids. The chain's CDR3 is CASSVGSGGPHNEQFF. The CDR3 DNA is TGTGCCAGCAGCGTAGGGTCGGGAGGGCCCCACAATGAGCAGTTCTTC.

The CDR3 loop reads CASSVGAGEPQHF. CDR3 DNA: TGTGCCAGCAGCGTTGGGGCGGGCGAGCCCCAGCATTTT. The V gene is TRBV9, the J gene TRBJ1-5; D possibly corresponds to TRBD1 (5 bases). Per the germline V gene, CDR1 is SGDLS and CDR2 is YYNGEE. This CDR3 contains 13 residues. The V and J ends lost 2 bases and 8 bases respectively, with 11 bases between them.

The chain employs TRBV3-1 (or the pseudogene TRBV3-2) and TRBJ1-6; no firm D call. The CDR3 extends over 14 amino acids. The germline V and J ends were trimmed by 5 bases and 7 bases, with 12 bases remaining between them. Germline V gene data show CDR1 as LGHDT and CDR2 as YNNKEL (reference sequence). The CDR3 sequence: CASSDTQKNSPLHF. The CDR3 DNA sequence: TGTGCCAGCAGCGACACACAGAAAAATTCACCCCTCCACTTT.

The chain uses TRBV5-1 and TRBJ2-5, with 7 bases aligning to TRBD2. This CDR3 is 15 amino acids long. Germline CDR1 and CDR2: SGHRS and YFSETQ. V lost 3 bases, J lost 4 bases, and 9 bases stayed unmatched. The CDR3 nucleotides are TGCGCCAGCAGCTCGGGGGGTTTGACGGGAGAGACCCAGTACTTC. Amino acid sequence: CASSSGGLTGETQYF.

This sequence joins TRBV6-6 and TRBJ1-2; D gene ambiguous. The CDR3 contains 14 residues. From germline, CDR1 is MNHNY and CDR2 SVGAGI (reference sequence). Between the trimmed V and J ends, which lost 6 bases and 4 bases, there was a span of 15 bases. The CDR3 nucleotides read TGTGCCAGCAGCTCGGACTTTCAGGCCTATGGCTACACCTTC. The encoded protein is CASSSDFQAYGYTF.

The rearrangement uses TRBV7-8 and TRBJ2-7; no reliable D call. This CDR3 contains 11 residues. V dropped 5 bases and J dropped 7 bases, with 9 bases sitting between them. The V gene's germline CDR1 is SGHVS and CDR2 FQNEAQ. In DNA form, the CDR3 reads TGTGCCAGCAGCCTCTACTTAGAGCAGTACTTC. Its protein is CASSLYLEQYF.

V usage is TRBV9 and J usage is TRBJ2-7; D unresolved. There are 15 residues in the CDR3. Trimming pared 0 bases from V and 6 bases from J, leaving 16 bases between. Germline CDR1 reads SGDLS; CDR2 reads YYNGEE. CDR3 protein: CASSVGTALVSEQYF. CDR3 DNA sequence: TGTGCCAGCAGCGTAGGAACAGCCCTCGTTTCCGAGCAGTACTTC.

The gene calls are TRBV3-1 (or the pseudogene TRBV3-2) and TRBJ2-1; TRBD2 matches at 8 bases. Germline V CDR1 and CDR2: LGHDT, YNNKEL (reference sequence). This CDR3 comprises 15 residues. After removal of 0 bases from V and 9 bases from J, the junction contained 7 bases not matched to a gene. The CDR3 DNA sequence: TGTGCCAGCAGCCAAGATCTGGCAGCGGGGGCTGAGCAGTTCTTC. Protein sequence: CASSQDLAAGAEQFF.

The J gene is TRBJ2-7, the V gene TRBV5-1; maybe TRBD2 (5 bases). Germline CDR1 reads SGHRS; CDR2 reads YFSETQ. The V end was cut by 1 base, the J end by 2 bases, with 16 bases between. This CDR3 has 16 residues. CDR3 sequence: CASSLSPTGGTYEQYF. CDR3 in DNA: TGCGCCAGCAGCTTGAGCCCCACTGGAGGAACCTACGAGCAGTACTTC.

This clone was seen a handful of times. The rearrangement joins TRBV12-2 to TRBJ2-6; the table's D call, TRBD1, has no DNA check behind it. TRBV12-2 is termed a pseudogene. The CDR3 consists of 17 residues. This chain's CDR3 is CASRTGTAGPGANVLTF. The DNA of the CDR3 is TGTGCAAGTCGTACCGGGACAGCCGGACCGGGGGCCAACGTCCTGACTTTC.